The rows below give T cell receptor beta chains drawn from one sample of a study of cytomegalovirus exposure and HLA in healthy donors. The method was immunoSEQ multiplex PCR; TCRdb's version includes in-frame clones alone and lacks a portion of them. The sample shows 100,000 to 150,000 clones, about 74% of them seen only once. Sequencing was carried out using PBMCs. The receptor source for this set is a middle-aged man in good health and CMV-seropositive. The conserved cysteine and the conserved F or W are not part of the CDR3 here. A D gene is named only where the DNA matches it firmly.

d_gene: TRBD2
v_gene: TRBV9
CDR3aa: ASRPTSGRAGEQF

d_gene: -
v_gene: TRBV5-5
CDR3aa: ASRQPGQLEAF

d_gene: -
v_gene: TRBV30
CDR3aa: AWSERGITNYGYT

d_gene: -
v_gene: TRBV5-1
CDR3aa: ASSFGSASYEQY

d_gene: TRBD1
v_gene: TRBV28
CDR3aa: ASSPTGLDTEAF

d_gene: TRBD1
v_gene: TRBV28
CDR3aa: ATTKTGASYNEQF

d_gene: -
v_gene: TRBV5-6
CDR3aa: ASSGSAVGAF

d_gene: -
v_gene: TRBV6-6
CDR3aa: ASSYSARTGFGEQY

d_gene: -
v_gene: TRBV19
CDR3aa: ASRTADEQF

d_gene: TRBD1
v_gene: TRBV27
CDR3aa: ASSRGGGNTIY

d_gene: TRBD1
v_gene: TRBV30
CDR3aa: AWSTGANSPLH

d_gene: -
v_gene: TRBV12-5
CDR3aa: ASGLGQREEQF

d_gene: -
v_gene: TRBV5-1
CDR3aa: ASSPISTRTGELF

d_gene: TRBD2
v_gene: TRBV5-1
CDR3aa: ASRSGGRQETQY

d_gene: TRBD1
v_gene: TRBV27
CDR3aa: ASSFGDRGHNEQF

d_gene: -
v_gene: TRBV6-4
CDR3aa: ASSAGFDTEAF

d_gene: -
v_gene: TRBV28
CDR3aa: ASSKQTGSNYGYT

d_gene: -
v_gene: TRBV27
CDR3aa: ASSSPYSSSYEQY

d_gene: -
v_gene: TRBV18
CDR3aa: ASSPNRFDEQY

d_gene: -
v_gene: TRBV5-6
CDR3aa: ASSLAERNEKLF

d_gene: TRBD1
v_gene: TRBV19
CDR3aa: ASSPGTGGNSPLH

d_gene: -
v_gene: TRBV5-1
CDR3aa: ASSSDREAF

d_gene: -
v_gene: TRBV5-1
CDR3aa: ASSLEKGDTGELF

d_gene: -
v_gene: TRBV29-1
CDR3aa: SVEQGVPYEQY

d_gene: TRBD1
v_gene: TRBV5-1
CDR3aa: ATPSRDRRNEQF

d_gene: TRBD1
v_gene: TRBV11-2
CDR3aa: ASSLAGTGAYEQY

d_gene: TRBD2
v_gene: TRBV7-2
CDR3aa: ASSLGVLAGSRETQY

d_gene: -
v_gene: TRBV6-1
CDR3aa: ASSEQEGIGLF

d_gene: TRBD2
v_gene: TRBV10-3
CDR3aa: AIRSGRDYEQY

d_gene: TRBD2
v_gene: TRBV6-1
CDR3aa: ASSALAGGAFLLGTQY

d_gene: TRBD2
v_gene: TRBV27
CDR3aa: ASSQTSGEREQY